These 14 T cell receptor beta chains were sequenced from one sample in a study of blood T cell repertoires in COVID-19. Libraries were prepared by immunoSEQ multiplex PCR; TCRdb keeps only in-frame clonotypes and omits some of them. The table shows around 80,000 clones, with approximately 85% occurring only once. The sequenced material came from peripheral blood. The origin of the receptors is a man aged 45-65 years with COVID-19, enrolled during active disease.

The J gene is TRBJ2-1, the V gene TRBV11-3; TRBD2 agrees at 13 bases. The CDR3 has 15 residues. Germline CDR1 and CDR2: SGHNT and YENEEA. Losses at the gene ends were 5 bases for V and 7 bases for J; bases not matched to a gene: 5. Written as DNA, the CDR3 is TGTGCCAGCAGCCCAGGACTAGCGGGAGAAAATGAGCAGTTCTTC. Its translation is CASSPGLAGENEQFF.

This chain joins TRBV20-1 and TRBJ2-5; TRBD2 aligns across 8 bases. In germline, CDR1 is DFQATT, CDR2 SNEGSKA (reference sequence). The CDR3 is 14 residues long. Trimming took 3 bases from V and 5 from J; bases not matched to a gene: 8. CDR3 DNA sequence: TGCAGTGCTAGTGGCGGGAGGATCTGGGAGACCCAGTACTTC. Translation: CSASGGRIWETQYF.

This rearrangement joins TRBV6-2 or TRBV6-3 to TRBJ2-3; tentative D call: TRBD2 (5 bases). This CDR3 comprises 14 residues. Trimming stripped 2 bases from V and 10 bases from J, with 16 bases between. Germline V gene lookup returns CDR1 MNHEY and CDR2 SVGEGT. The CDR3 DNA follows: TGTGCCAGCAGTTACGCGAACCCGCTAGCCGCGCAGTATTTT. It yields the protein CASSYANPLAAQYF.

V is TRBV4-2 and J is TRBJ2-7; D remains unclear. V was trimmed by 4 bases and J by 5 bases, leaving 18 bases between them. The CDR3 extends over 15 amino acids. Germline V gene sequence: CDR1 LGHNA, CDR2 YNFKEQ. CDR3 region: CASSPADRGGDEQYF. CDR3 DNA: TGTGCCAGCAGCCCTGCCGACCGAGGCGGCGACGAGCAGTACTTC.

V gene TRBV10-3 combines with J gene TRBJ2-7, with 7 bases identical to TRBD2. V was clipped by 1 base and J by 11 bases; unmatched bases: 8. Germline V CDR1 and CDR2: ENHRY, SYGVKD. The CDR3 spans 13 residues. CDR3 bases: TGTGCCATCAGTGAGTTCCCCGGGACTATGGAGTACTTC. It specifies CAISEFPGTMEYF.

This chain uses TRBV7-6 with TRBJ2-1; 8 bases fit TRBD2. Germline CDR1 SGHVS, CDR2 FNYEAQ. With 4 bases clipped from V and 6 bases from J, the junction kept 8 bases outside the gene matches. The CDR3 has 15 residues. The CDR3 DNA sequence: TGTGCCAGCAGCTCAACCGGGACTAGATCCAATGAGCAGTTCTTC. It translates to CASSSTGTRSNEQFF.

By proportion, this clone is medium-sized. The chain is built from TRBV27 and TRBJ1-6, with unresolved D. CDR1 and CDR2 from the germline V gene are MNHEY and SMNVEV (reference sequence). Trimming removed 2 bases from V and 5 bases from J, with 7 bases in between. This CDR3 has 14 amino acids. The CDR3: CASSLSGHNSPLHF. CDR3 coding DNA: TGTGCCAGCAGTTTAAGCGGTCATAATTCACCCCTCCACTTT.

V and J are TRBV13 and TRBJ2-2, with 10 bases that match TRBD2. The CDR3 length is 17 residues. V lost 7 bases to trimming and J lost 7 bases; unmatched junction nucleotides: 15. Germline CDR1 PRHDT, CDR2 FYEKMQ (reference sequence). CDR3 sequence (DNA): TGTGCCAGCATCCAAACTAGCGGGACTGGGGCGCGCGGGGAGCTGTTTTTT. Protein sequence: CASIQTSGTGARGELFF.

The CDR3 here is CASSLSLGGGYNEQFF. The CDR3 region has the DNA TGTGCCAGCAGCCTGTCCCTGGGCGGGGGTTACAATGAGCAGTTCTTC. The chain has TRBV7-2 and TRBJ2-1; 7 bases are a match to TRBD2. CDR1 and CDR2 from the germline V gene are SGHTA and FQGNSA. CDR3 length: 16 amino acids. Trimming removed 5 bases from V and 4 bases from J; junction bases left unmatched: 11.

The chain has TRBV2 and TRBJ2-1; 10 nucleotides match TRBD2. V was clipped by 6 bases and J by 7 bases; unmatched bases: 9. The CDR3 length is 15 residues. Germline-derived CDR1 and CDR2 are SNHLY and FYNNEI. The CDR3 sequence: CASSPRAGGFNEQFF. In DNA form, the CDR3 reads TGTGCCAGCAGCCCAAGAGCGGGAGGGTTTAATGAGCAGTTCTTC.

V usage is TRBV27 and J usage is TRBJ2-7, with 10 bases aligning to TRBD1. The CDR3 is 17 amino acids. Germline V gene sequence: CDR1 MNHEY, CDR2 SMNVEV (reference sequence). The V gene end was trimmed by 7 bases and the J gene end by 2 bases; junction bases not matched to a gene: 14. CDR3 DNA sequence: TGTGCCAGCACCCTCCGAGCCGGGACAGGGGTTACCTACGAGCAGTACTTC. Its protein product is CASTLRAGTGVTYEQYF.

V is TRBV9 and J is TRBJ2-5, with 12 bases identical to TRBD1. Germline assignment: CDR1 SGDLS and CDR2 YYNGEE. This CDR3 has 15 residues. V gave up 4 bases and J gave up 5 bases; unmatched junction bases: 6. This chain's CDR3 is CASSPGTGGFETQYF. CDR3 DNA sequence: TGTGCCAGCAGCCCCGGGACAGGGGGCTTCGAGACCCAGTACTTC.

V and J are TRBV27 and TRBJ1-1; D remains ambiguous. CDR3 length: 17 amino acids. Germline V CDR1 and CDR2: MNHEY, SMNVEV (reference sequence). The V end was cut by 0 bases, the J end by 4 bases, with 18 bases between. The CDR3 nucleotides are TGTGCCAGCAGTTTATCGAAATCTGCACAGTCCATCACTGAAGCTTTCTTT. Its protein product is CASSLSKSAQSITEAFF.

V is TRBV23-1 and J is TRBJ2-1, with a possible D match to TRBD1 (5 bases). TRBV23-1 is an open reading frame whose function is uncertain. V shed 10 bases and J shed 9 bases, with 13 bases lying between them. This CDR3 has 11 amino acids. The CDR3: CATPGRAEQFF. CDR3 bases: TGCGCCACCCCTGGCAGGGCTGAGCAGTTCTTC.